This TCR beta chain comes out of a study of blood T cell repertoires in COVID-19. Study-level information: Samples taken during acute and convalescent COVID-19 were collected in the United States, Italy and Spain.

Losses at the gene ends were 3 bases for V and 2 bases for J; bases not matched to a gene: 14. The length of the CDR3 is 18 residues. CDR1 LGHNA and CDR2 YNFKEQ come from the germline V gene. Using immunoSEQ multiplex PCR, the repertoire was profiled, and TCRdb retains in-frame clones only, with some absent. Of 200,000 to 250,000 clones listed, 80% to 90% were seen once; the top ten hold around 0.96%. The TCR originated in a man between 35 and 55 years old with acute or convalescent COVID-19. The chain combines TRBV4-2 with TRBJ2-3; 7 nucleotides match TRBD1. The specimen was peripheral blood. The CDR3 reads CASSHAPTGQEATDTQYF. The CDR3, as DNA: TGTGCCAGCAGCCATGCCCCGACAGGACAGGAGGCCACAGATACGCAGTATTTT.